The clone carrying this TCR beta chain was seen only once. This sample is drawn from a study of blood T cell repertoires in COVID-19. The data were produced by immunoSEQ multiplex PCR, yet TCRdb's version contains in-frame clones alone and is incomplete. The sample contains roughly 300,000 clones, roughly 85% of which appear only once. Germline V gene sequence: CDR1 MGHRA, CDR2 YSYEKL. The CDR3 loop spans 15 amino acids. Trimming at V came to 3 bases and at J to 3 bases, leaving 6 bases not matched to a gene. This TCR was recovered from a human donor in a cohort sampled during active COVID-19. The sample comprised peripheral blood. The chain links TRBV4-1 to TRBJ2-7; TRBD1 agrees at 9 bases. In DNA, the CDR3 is TGCGCCAGCAGCCAGCCGGGACAGGGTAACTACGAGCAGTACTTC. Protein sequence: CASSQPGQGNYEQYF.